The sequence of this T cell receptor beta chain was determined in a study of T cells in narcolepsy. Using immunoSEQ multiplex PCR, the repertoire was profiled, and TCRdb retains in-frame clones only, with some absent. The table shows roughly 22,000 clones, with around 63% occurring only once. Germline V gene lookup returns CDR1 SEHNR and CDR2 FQNEAQ (reference sequence). V was shortened by 2 bases and J by 8 bases, with 11 bases between the two germline ends. The CDR3 extends over 13 amino acids. Material: memory (CD45RA-) CD4+ T cells from blood. V is TRBV7-9 and J is TRBJ2-3; D may correspond to TRBD1 or TRBD2 (5 bases each). This clonotype was obtained from a human donor in good health. The CDR3, as DNA: TGTGCCAGCAGCTTATCGGGGCCGGGTACGCAGTATTTT. Its translation: CASSLSGPGTQYF.